The count of the clone carrying this T cell receptor (beta chain) is one. Its cognate antigen is unknown. The sample belongs to a study of graft-versus-host responses after intestinal transplantation. General observations from the study: The recipient marrow held GvH clones, and some of them showed up first in ileum or blood. Individuals who had graft-donor T cell macrochimerism had allografts that showed high graft-versus-host to host-versus-graft clonal ratios.

The CDR3 totals 15 residues. With V trimmed by 0 bases and J by 5 bases, 6 bases remained unmatched. Germline V gives CDR1 SGDLS, CDR2 YYNGEE. Only in-frame clones appear in the TCRdb table, and some are missing; sequencing was by immunoSEQ multiplex PCR. The sample records 95,000 to 110,000 clones, 80% to 95% being singletons. The rearrangement links TRBV9 to TRBJ1-1, with 8 bases matching TRBD1. The sample here was unstimulated CD8+ T cells sorted from spleen or lymph node cells, taken before intestinal transplant. This clonotype was obtained from a human donor who received an intestinal transplant. The CDR3 DNA is TGTGCCAGCAGCGTAGATGGGCAGGGGGCGACTGAAGCTTTCTTT. It yields the protein CASSVDGQGATEAFF.